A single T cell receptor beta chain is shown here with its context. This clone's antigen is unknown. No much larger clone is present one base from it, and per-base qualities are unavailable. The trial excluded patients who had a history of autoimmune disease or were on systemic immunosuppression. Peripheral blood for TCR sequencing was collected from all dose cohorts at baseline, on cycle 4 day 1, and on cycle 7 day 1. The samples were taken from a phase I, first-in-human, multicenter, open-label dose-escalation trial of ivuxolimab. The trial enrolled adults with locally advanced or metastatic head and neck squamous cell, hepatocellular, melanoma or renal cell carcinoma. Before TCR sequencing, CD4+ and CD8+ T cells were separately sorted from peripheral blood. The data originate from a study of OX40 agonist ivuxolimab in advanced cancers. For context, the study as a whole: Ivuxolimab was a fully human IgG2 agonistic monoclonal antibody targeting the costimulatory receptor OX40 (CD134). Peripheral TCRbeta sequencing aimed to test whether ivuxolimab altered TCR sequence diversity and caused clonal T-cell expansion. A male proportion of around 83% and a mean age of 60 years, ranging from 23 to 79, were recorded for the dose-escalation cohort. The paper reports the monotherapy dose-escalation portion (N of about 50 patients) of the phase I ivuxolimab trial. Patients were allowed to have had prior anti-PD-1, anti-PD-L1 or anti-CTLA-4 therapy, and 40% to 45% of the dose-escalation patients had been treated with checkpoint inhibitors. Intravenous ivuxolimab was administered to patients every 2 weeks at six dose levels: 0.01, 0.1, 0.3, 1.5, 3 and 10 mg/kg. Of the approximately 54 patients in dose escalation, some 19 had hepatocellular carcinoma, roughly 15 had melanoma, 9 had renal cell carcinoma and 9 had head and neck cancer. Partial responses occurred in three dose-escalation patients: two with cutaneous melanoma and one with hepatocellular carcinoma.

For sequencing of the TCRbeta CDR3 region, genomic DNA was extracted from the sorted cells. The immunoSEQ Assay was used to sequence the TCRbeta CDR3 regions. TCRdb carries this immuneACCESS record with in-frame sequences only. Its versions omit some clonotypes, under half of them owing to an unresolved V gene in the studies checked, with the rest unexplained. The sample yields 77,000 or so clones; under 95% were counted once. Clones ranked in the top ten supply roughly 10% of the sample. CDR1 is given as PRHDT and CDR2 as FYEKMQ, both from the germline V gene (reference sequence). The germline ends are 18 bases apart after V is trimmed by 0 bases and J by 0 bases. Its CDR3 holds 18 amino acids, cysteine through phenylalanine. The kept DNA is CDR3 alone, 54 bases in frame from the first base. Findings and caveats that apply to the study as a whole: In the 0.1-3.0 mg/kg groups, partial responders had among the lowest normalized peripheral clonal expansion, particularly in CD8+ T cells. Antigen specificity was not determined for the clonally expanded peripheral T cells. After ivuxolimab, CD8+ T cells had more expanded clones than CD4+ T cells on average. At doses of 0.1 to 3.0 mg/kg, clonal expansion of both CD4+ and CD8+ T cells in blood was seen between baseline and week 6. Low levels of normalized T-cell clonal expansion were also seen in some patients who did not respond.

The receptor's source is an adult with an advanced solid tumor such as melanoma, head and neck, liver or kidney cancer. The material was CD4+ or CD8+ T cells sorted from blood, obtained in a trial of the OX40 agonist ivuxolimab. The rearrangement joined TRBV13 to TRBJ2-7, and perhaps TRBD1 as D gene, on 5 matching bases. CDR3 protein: CASSLGPLGQESSYEQYF. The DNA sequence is TGTGCCAGCAGCTTAGGCCCCCTGGGGCAGGAGAGCTCCTACGAGCAGTACTTC.